The 23 T cell receptor beta chains below were found in one sample sequenced in a study of T-cell memory formation after mild COVID-19. A single record per CDR3 protein comes from TCRdb applying MiXCR to the 5' RACE reads. The sample includes about 560,000 distinct CDR3 sequences, roughly 17% of them seen just once. The sequencing input was PBMCs or a T cell subset sorted from them (not recorded which). Source of these receptors: an adult woman who had mild COVID-19 (a few samples of this study predate the infection). Cell type and time point are not known.

The V call is TRBV5-6, the J call TRBJ1-1; the D is unclear. The CDR3 is made up of 12 amino acids. CDR1 SGHDT and CDR2 YYEEEE come from the germline V gene. V lost 7 bases and J lost 5, with 12 bases in between. The chain's CDR3 is CASSEGRTEAFF. CDR3 DNA sequence: TGTGCCAGCTCGGAAGGGAGGACTGAAGCTTTCTTT.

This clonotype was observed a handful of times. The chain joins TRBV12-3 or TRBV12-4 to TRBJ1-2; 8 nucleotides line up with TRBD1. The CDR3 length is 15 residues. Trimming took 2 bases from V and 4 from J; bases not matched to a gene: 6. The CDR3 protein is CASSLYDRGSYGYTF. CDR3 sequence (DNA): TGTGCCAGCAGTTTATATGACAGGGGCTCCTATGGCTACACCTTC.

This clonotype showed up many times. The J gene is TRBJ2-2, the V gene TRBV12-3 or TRBV12-4; D is uncertain. This CDR3 spans 12 amino acids. The germline V and J ends were trimmed by 6 bases and 3 bases, with 5 bases remaining between them. CDR3 amino acids: CASRQDTGELFF. DNA of the CDR3: TGTGCCAGCAGACAAGACACCGGGGAGCTGTTTTTT.

This clonotype came up a few times. The CDR3 DNA follows: TGTGCCAGCGCTATACAGGGGACAGGGGTCTACTACGAGCAGTACTTC. Its translation: CASAIQGTGVYYEQYF. The rearrangement links TRBV7-2 to TRBJ2-7; TRBD1 matches at 10 bases. V trimming: 8 bases; J trimming: 3 bases; junction bases outside the gene matches: 13. CDR3 size: 16 residues. The germline V gene has CDR1 SGHTA and CDR2 FQGNSA. Full variable domain (remainder filled in from reference TRBV7-2 and TRBJ2-7): GAGVSQSPSNKVTEKGKDVELRCDPISGHTALYWYRQSLGQGLEFLIYFQGNSAPDKSGLPSDRFSAERTGGSVSTLTIQRTQQEDSAVYLCASAIQGTGVYYEQYFGPGTRLTVT.

This clonotype was recorded a few times. The gene calls are TRBV29-1 and TRBJ2-1; 8 positions agree with TRBD1. Germline loops: CDR1 SQVTM, CDR2 ANQGSEA. With 6 bases clipped from V and 8 bases from J, the junction kept 9 bases outside the gene matches. CDR3 length: 13 amino acids. CDR3 residues: CSVSSGQGDEQFF. DNA for the CDR3: TGCAGCGTCTCCTCCGGACAGGGCGATGAGCAGTTCTTC.

This clonotype was observed a handful of times. V gene TRBV10-3 combines with J gene TRBJ1-2, with D maybe TRBD1 (5 bases). V shed 6 bases and J shed 4 bases, with 18 bases lying between them. The V gene's germline CDR1 is ENHRY and CDR2 SYGVKD. The CDR3 consists of 15 residues. CDR3 DNA sequence: TGTGCCATCAGCCGGGACGTCGGTGGGGCCTATGGCTACACCTTC. It yields the protein CAISRDVGGAYGYTF.

This clonotype showed up just a few times. The chain combines TRBV4-1 with TRBJ1-5; 9 nucleotides line up with TRBD1. J was trimmed by 2 bases and V by 4 bases; bases with no gene match: 12. Germline CDR1 reads MGHRA; CDR2 reads YSYEKL. There are 18 residues in the CDR3. This chain's CDR3 is CASSLVGQGRMGNQPQHF. The CDR3 region has the DNA TGCGCCAGCAGCCTGGTGGGACAGGGAAGGATGGGCAATCAGCCCCAGCATTTT.

The rearrangement uses TRBV7-9 and TRBJ2-1; D possibly corresponds to TRBD2 (5 bases). The CDR3 consists of 15 residues. Trimming took 6 bases from V and 7 from J, leaving 19 bases between them. The germline V gene has CDR1 SEHNR and CDR2 FQNEAQ (reference sequence). Here the CDR3 DNA reads TGTGCCAGCAGACCCGGAGTAGCGAATCGGAATGAGCAGTTCTTC. It specifies CASRPGVANRNEQFF. Filled out from reference TRBV7-9 and TRBJ2-1, the complete variable domain reads DTGVSQNPRHKITKRGQNVTFRCDPISEHNRLYWYRQTLGQGPEFLTYFQNEAQLEKSRLLSDRFSAERPKGSFSTLEIQRTEQGDSAMYLCASRPGVANRNEQFFGPGTRLTVL.

The rearrangement uses TRBV2 and TRBJ2-3; D is perhaps TRBD1 (6 bases). From germline, CDR1 is SNHLY and CDR2 FYNNEI. The CDR3 sequence is 15 residues long. V lost 1 base and J 2 bases, leaving 10 bases between the germline ends. The CDR3 sequence is CASSEDRADTDTQYF. The CDR3 DNA follows: TGTGCCAGCAGTGAAGACAGGGCGGACACAGATACGCAGTATTTT.

The chain carries TRBV11-2 and TRBJ2-4; 7 bases are a match to TRBD2. CDR1 is SGHAT and CDR2 is FQNNGV in the germline V gene. Losses at the gene ends were 1 base for V and 9 bases for J; bases not matched to a gene: 3. The CDR3 runs to 13 residues. The CDR3 region has the DNA TGTGCCAGCAGCTTAGGTGGGGAGGGCATTCAGTACTTC. Its translation: CASSLGGEGIQYF.

A few counts support this clonotype. The chain joins TRBV4-1 to TRBJ1-5, with D maybe TRBD1 (5 bases). The CDR3 is 14 amino acids. Trimming took 5 bases from V and 11 from J, leaving 19 bases between them. The germline CDR1 and CDR2 sequences are MGHRA and YSYEKL. CDR3 residues: CASSERTAGGSQHF. The CDR3 DNA reads TGCGCCAGCAGCGAACGGACCGCCGGGGGGTCCCAGCATTTT.

There are a few counts of this clonotype. The chain joins TRBV5-1 to TRBJ2-1; D unclear. Looked up from germline, CDR1 is SGHRS and CDR2 is YFSETQ. This CDR3 is built from 15 residues. Trimming cost V 1 base and J 1 base, with 9 bases left between them. The DNA of the CDR3 is TGCGCCAGCAGCTTGTTTAGCTATTCCTACAATGAGCAGTTCTTC. Its protein product is CASSLFSYSYNEQFF.

This chain links TRBV20-1 with TRBJ1-3, with 9 bases lining up with TRBD1. With 1 base clipped from V and 4 bases from J, the junction kept 8 bases outside the gene matches. Per germline, CDR1 DFQATT and CDR2 SNEGSKA (reference sequence). There are 16 residues in the CDR3. The chain's CDR3 is CSARAADRGAGNTIYF. CDR3 DNA: TGCAGTGCTAGAGCCGCCGACAGGGGGGCAGGAAACACCATATATTTT.

This clonotype has at least ten counts. The V call is TRBV12-3 or TRBV12-4, the J call TRBJ1-5; D perhaps matches TRBD1 (5 bases). The V and J ends lost 2 bases and 1 base respectively, with 9 bases between them. The CDR3 is 15 amino acids. The chain's CDR3 is CASSLQGISNQPQHF. The CDR3 coding sequence is TGTGCCAGCAGTTTACAGGGTATAAGCAATCAGCCCCAGCATTTT.

The chain couples TRBV24-1 to TRBJ2-5, with 9 nucleotides matching TRBD1. The CDR3 runs to 16 residues. The germline CDR1 and CDR2 sequences are KGHDR and SFDVKD. After removal of 4 bases from V and 1 base from J, the junction contained 6 bases not matched to a gene. CDR3 in amino acids: CATSESGTGIQETQYF. In DNA form, the CDR3 reads TGTGCCACCAGTGAATCCGGGACAGGGATCCAAGAGACCCAGTACTTC.

The chain has TRBV7-2 and TRBJ2-5; 11 nucleotides match TRBD2. Trimming at V came to 3 bases and at J to 0 bases, leaving 0 bases not matched to a gene. The CDR3 is 15 residues long. The germline gives CDR1 SGHTA, CDR2 FQGNSA. The CDR3 reads CASSFSGGDQETQYF. DNA of the CDR3: TGTGCCAGCAGCTTTAGCGGGGGGGACCAAGAGACCCAGTACTTC. The entire variable domain, with the rest obtained from reference TRBV7-2 and TRBJ2-5, is as follows: GAGVSQSPSNKVTEKGKDVELRCDPISGHTALYWYRQSLGQGLEFLIYFQGNSAPDKSGLPSDRFSAERTGGSVSTLTIQRTQQEDSAVYLCASSFSGGDQETQYFGPGTRLLVL.

This clonotype came up a few times. The chain joins TRBV18 to TRBJ1-1, with D possibly matching TRBD1 (6 bases). The CDR3 contains 14 residues. Trimming took off 6 bases at V and 2 bases at J, with 13 bases between the two ends. Per the germline V gene, CDR1 is KGHSH and CDR2 is LQKENI. CDR3 sequence (DNA): TGTGCCAGCTCCCTTACAGGGTATAACACTGAAGCTTTCTTT. This gives the protein CASSLTGYNTEAFF.

The rearrangement links TRBV6-2 or TRBV6-3 to TRBJ1-5; TRBD1 matches at 8 bases. CDR3 length: 14 residues. Germline V gene lookup returns CDR1 MNHEY and CDR2 SVGEGT. V shed 5 bases and J 6 bases; nucleotides not matched to a gene: 6. For the CDR3, the DNA is TGTGCCAGCAGTGACGGACAGGGTGGTCAGCCCCAGCATTTT. It encodes CASSDGQGGQPQHF.

The chain recombines TRBV5-4 with TRBJ2-3; maybe TRBD1 (5 bases). CDR3 size: 13 residues. Trimming left V 4 bases short and J 6 bases short, with 12 bases between. CDR1 is SGHNT, CDR2 YYREEE, per germline (reference sequence). This chain's CDR3 is CASSLTQGDTQYF. DNA for the CDR3: TGTGCCAGCAGCCTAACCCAGGGTGATACGCAGTATTTT.

The V call is TRBV13, the J call TRBJ1-1; a possible D gene is TRBD1 (6 bases). Germline lookup yields CDR1 PRHDT and CDR2 FYEKMQ (reference sequence). The CDR3 totals 14 residues. V gave up 5 bases and J gave up 4 bases, with 14 bases separating them. The CDR3 DNA sequence: TGTGCCAGCAGCCTCTACAGGGCGGCCACTGAAGCTTTCTTT. Protein sequence: CASSLYRAATEAFF.

The CDR3 protein is CASSPDRTGNTIYF. CDR3 DNA: TGTGCCAGCAGCCCGGACAGGACCGGAAACACCATATATTTT. V is TRBV12-3 or TRBV12-4 and J is TRBJ1-3, with 7 bases aligning to TRBD1. V dropped 6 bases and J dropped 4; count of bases not matched to a gene: 6. The CDR3 sequence is 14 residues long.

The chain joins TRBV24-1 to TRBJ2-2, with a tentative D call TRBD1 (5 bases). CDR1 and CDR2 from the germline V gene are KGHDR and SFDVKD. CDR3 length: 15 residues. The germline V and J ends were trimmed by 3 bases and 6 bases, with 13 bases remaining between them. DNA for the CDR3: TGTGCCACCAGTGATAGTCCAGGGTGGTCCGGGGAGCTGTTTTTT. It yields the protein CATSDSPGWSGELFF.

This clonotype showed up just a few times. The rearrangement uses TRBV28 and TRBJ2-1, with 8 positions matching TRBD2. CDR3 length: 12 residues. J was trimmed by 16 bases and V by 3 bases; bases with no gene match: 8. Germline V gives CDR1 MDHEN, CDR2 SYDVKM. CDR3 bases: TGTGCCAGCAGTTTGCTGACGAGCGGGGGTTTCTTC. This codes for CASSLLTSGGFF.